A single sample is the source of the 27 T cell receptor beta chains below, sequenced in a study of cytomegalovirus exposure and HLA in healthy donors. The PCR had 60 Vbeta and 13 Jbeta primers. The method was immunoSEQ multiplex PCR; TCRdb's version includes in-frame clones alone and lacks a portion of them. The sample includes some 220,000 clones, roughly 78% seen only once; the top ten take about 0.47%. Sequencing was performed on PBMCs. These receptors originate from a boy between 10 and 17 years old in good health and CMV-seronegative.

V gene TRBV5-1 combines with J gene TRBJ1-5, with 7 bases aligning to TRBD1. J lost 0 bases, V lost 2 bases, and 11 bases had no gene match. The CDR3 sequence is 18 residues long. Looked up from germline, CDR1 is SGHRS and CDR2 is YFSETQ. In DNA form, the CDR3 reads TGCGCCAGCAGCTTCAATTGGGGACAGCGCATTAGCAATCAGCCCCAGCATTTT. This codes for CASSFNWGQRISNQPQHF.

The CDR3 sequence: CASSIDRRGGEAFF. The CDR3 DNA reads TGTGCCAGTAGTATAGATCGGAGGGGCGGGGAAGCTTTCTTT. The chain recombines TRBV19 with TRBJ1-1, with D perhaps matching TRBD1 (5 bases). Germline V gene data show CDR1 as LNHDA and CDR2 as SQIVND (reference sequence). V lost 0 bases and J 8 bases, leaving 13 bases between the germline ends. This CDR3 is 14 amino acids long.

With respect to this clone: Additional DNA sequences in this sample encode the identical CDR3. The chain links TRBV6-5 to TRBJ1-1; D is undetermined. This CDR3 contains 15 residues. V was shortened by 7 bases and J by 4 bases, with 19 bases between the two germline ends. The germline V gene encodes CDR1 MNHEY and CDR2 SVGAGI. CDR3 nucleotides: TGTGCCAGCACCAGGTTCGGTGGCGGGGTCACTGAAGCTTTCTTT. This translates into CASTRFGGGVTEAFF.

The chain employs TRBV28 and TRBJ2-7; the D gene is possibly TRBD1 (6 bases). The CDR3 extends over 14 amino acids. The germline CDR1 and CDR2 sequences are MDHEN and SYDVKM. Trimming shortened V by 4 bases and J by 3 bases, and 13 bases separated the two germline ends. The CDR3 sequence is CASSSGTPIYEQYF. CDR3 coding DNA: TGTGCCAGCAGTTCCGGGACACCGATCTACGAGCAGTACTTC.

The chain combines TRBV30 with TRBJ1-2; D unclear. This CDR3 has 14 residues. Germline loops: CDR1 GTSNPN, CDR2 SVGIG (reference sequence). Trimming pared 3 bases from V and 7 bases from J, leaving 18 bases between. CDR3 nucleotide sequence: TGTGCCTGGAGCCCCGGCAGGTCAGATGGTGGCTACACCTTC. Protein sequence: CAWSPGRSDGGYTF.

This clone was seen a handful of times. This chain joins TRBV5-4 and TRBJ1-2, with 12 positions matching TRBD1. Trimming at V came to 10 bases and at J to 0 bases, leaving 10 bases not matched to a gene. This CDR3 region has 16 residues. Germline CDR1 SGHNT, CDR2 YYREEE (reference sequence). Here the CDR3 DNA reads TGTGCCTCCCGGGACAGGGGGCGGTTGGCTAACTATGGCTACACCTTC. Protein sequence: CASRDRGRLANYGYTF.

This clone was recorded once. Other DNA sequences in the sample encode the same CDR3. The CDR3 reads CAWSVWLAETGELFF. The CDR3 DNA sequence: TGTGCCTGGAGTGTGTGGCTAGCGGAGACTGGGGAGCTGTTTTTT. The chain employs TRBV30 and TRBJ2-2; 7 nucleotides align to TRBD2. Germline CDR1 reads GTSNPN; CDR2 reads SVGIG (reference sequence). This CDR3 region has 15 residues. V shed 0 bases, J shed 8 bases, and the junction held 9 bases outside the gene matches.

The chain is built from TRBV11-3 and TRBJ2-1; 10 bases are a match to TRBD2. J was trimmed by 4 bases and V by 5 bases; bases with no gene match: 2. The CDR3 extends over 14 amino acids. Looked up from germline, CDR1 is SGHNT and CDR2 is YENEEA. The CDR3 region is CASSAAGGYNEQFF. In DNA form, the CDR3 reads TGTGCCAGCAGCGCAGCGGGAGGGTACAATGAGCAGTTCTTC.

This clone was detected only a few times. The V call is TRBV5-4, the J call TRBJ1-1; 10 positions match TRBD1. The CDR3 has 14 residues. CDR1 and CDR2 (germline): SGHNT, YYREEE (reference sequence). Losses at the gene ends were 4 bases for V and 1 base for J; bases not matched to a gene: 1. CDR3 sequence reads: CASSGQGGNTEAFF. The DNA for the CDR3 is TGTGCCAGCAGCGGACAGGGGGGGAACACTGAAGCTTTCTTT.

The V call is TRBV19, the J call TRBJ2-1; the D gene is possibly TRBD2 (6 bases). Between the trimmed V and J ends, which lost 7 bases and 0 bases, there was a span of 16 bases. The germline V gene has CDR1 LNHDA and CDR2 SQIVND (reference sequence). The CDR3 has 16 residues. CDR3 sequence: CASNQDGTVSYNEQFF. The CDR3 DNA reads TGTGCCAGTAACCAGGATGGGACTGTCTCCTACAATGAGCAGTTCTTC. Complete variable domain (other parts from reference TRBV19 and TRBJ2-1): DGGITQSPKYLFRKEGQNVTLSCEQNLNHDAMYWYRQDPGQGLRLIYYSQIVNDFQKGDIAEGYSVSREKKESFPLTVTSAQKNPTAFYLCASNQDGTVSYNEQFFGPGTRLTVL.

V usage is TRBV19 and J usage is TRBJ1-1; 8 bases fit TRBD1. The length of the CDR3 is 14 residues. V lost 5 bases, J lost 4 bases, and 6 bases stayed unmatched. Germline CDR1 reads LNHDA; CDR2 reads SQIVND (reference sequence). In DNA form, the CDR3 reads TGTGCCAGTAGTGCGCGACAGGGGATCACTGAAGCTTTCTTT. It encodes CASSARQGITEAFF.

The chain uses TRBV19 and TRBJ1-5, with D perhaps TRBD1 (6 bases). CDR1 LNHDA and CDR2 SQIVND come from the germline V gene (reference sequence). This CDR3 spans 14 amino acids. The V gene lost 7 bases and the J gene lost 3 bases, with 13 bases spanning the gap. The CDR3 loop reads CASKWGGVNQPQHF. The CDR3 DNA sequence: TGTGCCAGTAAGTGGGGGGGCGTCAATCAGCCCCAGCATTTT. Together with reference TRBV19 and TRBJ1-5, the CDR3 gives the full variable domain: DGGITQSPKYLFRKEGQNVTLSCEQNLNHDAMYWYRQDPGQGLRLIYYSQIVNDFQKGDIAEGYSVSREKKESFPLTVTSAQKNPTAFYLCASKWGGVNQPQHFGDGTRLSIL.

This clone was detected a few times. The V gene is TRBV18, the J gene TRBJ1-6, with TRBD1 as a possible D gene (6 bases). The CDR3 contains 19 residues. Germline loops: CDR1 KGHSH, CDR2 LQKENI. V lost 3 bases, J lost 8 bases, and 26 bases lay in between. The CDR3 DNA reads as TGTGCCAGCTCACCCGGGTTCCCGCCGGGACACCGAGCAGATTCACCCCTCCACTTT. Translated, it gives CASSPGFPPGHRADSPLHF.

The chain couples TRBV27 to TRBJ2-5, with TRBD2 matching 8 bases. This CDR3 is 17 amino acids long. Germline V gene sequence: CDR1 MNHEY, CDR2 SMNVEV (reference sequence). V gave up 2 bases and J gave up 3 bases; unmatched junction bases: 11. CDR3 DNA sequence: TGTGCCAGCAGTTTAGTACCGGGCGGGGGGCCAAAAGAGACCCAGTACTTC. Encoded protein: CASSLVPGGGPKETQYF.

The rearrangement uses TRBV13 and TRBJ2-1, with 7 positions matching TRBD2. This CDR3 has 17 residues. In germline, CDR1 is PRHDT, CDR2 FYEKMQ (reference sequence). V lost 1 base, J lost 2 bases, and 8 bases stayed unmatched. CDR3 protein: CASSLEGSGPTYNEQFF. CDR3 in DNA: TGTGCCAGCAGCTTAGAGGGTAGCGGGCCCACCTACAATGAGCAGTTCTTC.

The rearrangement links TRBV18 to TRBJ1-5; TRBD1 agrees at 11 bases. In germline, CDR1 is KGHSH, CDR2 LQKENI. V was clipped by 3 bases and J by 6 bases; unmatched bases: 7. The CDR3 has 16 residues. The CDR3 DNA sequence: TGTGCCAGCTCACCGCCGGGACAGGGGGAAGTTCAGCCCCAGCATTTT. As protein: CASSPPGQGEVQPQHF.

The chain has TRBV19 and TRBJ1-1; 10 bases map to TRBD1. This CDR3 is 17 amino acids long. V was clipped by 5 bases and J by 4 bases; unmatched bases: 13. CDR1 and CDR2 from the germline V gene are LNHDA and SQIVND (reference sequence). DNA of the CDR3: TGTGCCAGTAGTCGGGACAGGGGAGTCCCCTTAAGCACTGAAGCTTTCTTT. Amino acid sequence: CASSRDRGVPLSTEAFF.

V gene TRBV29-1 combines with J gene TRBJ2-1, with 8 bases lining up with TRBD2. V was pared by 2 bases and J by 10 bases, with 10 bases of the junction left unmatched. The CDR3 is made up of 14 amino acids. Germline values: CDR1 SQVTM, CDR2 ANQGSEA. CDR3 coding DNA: TGCAGCGTTGAACTAGGCGGGAGGCCGAGGGAGCAGTTCTTC. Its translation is CSVELGGRPREQFF.

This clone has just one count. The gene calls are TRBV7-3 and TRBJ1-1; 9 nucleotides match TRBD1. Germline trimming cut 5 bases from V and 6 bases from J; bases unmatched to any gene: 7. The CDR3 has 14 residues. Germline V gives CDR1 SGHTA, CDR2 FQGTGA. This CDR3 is CASSLRTGDAEAFF. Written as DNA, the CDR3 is TGTGCCAGCAGCCTAAGGACAGGGGACGCTGAAGCTTTCTTT.

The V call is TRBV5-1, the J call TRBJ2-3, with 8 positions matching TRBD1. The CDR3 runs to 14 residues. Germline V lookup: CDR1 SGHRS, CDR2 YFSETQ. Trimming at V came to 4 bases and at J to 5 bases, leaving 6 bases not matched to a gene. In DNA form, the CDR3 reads TGCGCCAGCAGCATCGGACAGGGAGGAGATACGCAGTATTTT. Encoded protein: CASSIGQGGDTQYF.

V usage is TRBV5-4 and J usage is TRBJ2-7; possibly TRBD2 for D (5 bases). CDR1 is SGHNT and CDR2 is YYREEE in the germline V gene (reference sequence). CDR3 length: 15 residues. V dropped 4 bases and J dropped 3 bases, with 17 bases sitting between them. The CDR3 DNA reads TGTGCCAGCAGCCGGAAAGGACTGTTGTTCTACGAGCAGTACTTC. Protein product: CASSRKGLLFYEQYF.

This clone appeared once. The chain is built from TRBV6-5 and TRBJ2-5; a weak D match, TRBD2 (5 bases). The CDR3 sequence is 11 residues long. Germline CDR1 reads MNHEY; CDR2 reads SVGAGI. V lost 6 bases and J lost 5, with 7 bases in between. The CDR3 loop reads CASRKRETQYF. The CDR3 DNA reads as TGTGCCAGCAGGAAGCGGGAGACCCAGTACTTC.

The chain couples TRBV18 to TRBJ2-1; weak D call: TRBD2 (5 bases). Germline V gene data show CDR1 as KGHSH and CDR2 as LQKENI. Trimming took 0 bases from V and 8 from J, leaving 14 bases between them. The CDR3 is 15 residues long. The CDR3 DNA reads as TGTGCCAGCTCACCACCCATCCGGGGTCAGCATGAGCAGTTCTTC. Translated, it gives CASSPPIRGQHEQFF. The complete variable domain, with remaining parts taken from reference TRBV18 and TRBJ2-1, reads NAGVMQNPRHLVRRRGQEARLRCSPMKGHSHVYWYRQLPEEGLKFMVYLQKENIIDESGMPKERFSAEFPKEGPSILRIQQVVRGDSAAYFCASSPPIRGQHEQFFGPGTRLTVL.

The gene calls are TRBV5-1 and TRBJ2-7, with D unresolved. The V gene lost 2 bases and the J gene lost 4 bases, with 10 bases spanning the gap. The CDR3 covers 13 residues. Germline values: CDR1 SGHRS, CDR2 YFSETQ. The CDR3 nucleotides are TGCGCCAGCAGCTTTTTCGGCAGGTACGAGCAGTACTTC. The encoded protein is CASSFFGRYEQYF.

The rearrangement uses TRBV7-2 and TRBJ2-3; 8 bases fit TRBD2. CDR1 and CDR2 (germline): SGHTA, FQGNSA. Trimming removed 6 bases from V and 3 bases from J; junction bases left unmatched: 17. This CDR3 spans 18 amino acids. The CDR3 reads CASSSRISGRAWTDTQYF. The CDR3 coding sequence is TGTGCCAGCAGTTCCAGGATCAGCGGGAGAGCTTGGACAGATACGCAGTATTTT.

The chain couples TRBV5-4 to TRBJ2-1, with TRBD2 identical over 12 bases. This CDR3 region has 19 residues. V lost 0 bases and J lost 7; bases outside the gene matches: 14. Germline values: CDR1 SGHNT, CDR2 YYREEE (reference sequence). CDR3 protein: CASSLEAGLAGIRDNEQFF. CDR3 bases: TGTGCCAGCAGCTTGGAGGCAGGACTAGCGGGAATAAGGGATAATGAGCAGTTCTTC.

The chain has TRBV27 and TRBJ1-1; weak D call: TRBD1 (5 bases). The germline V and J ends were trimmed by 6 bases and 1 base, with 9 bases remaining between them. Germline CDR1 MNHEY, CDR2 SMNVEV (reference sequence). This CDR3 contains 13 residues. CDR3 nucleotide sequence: TGTGCCAGCAGGCCCAGGGAGAACACTGAAGCTTTCTTT. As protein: CASRPRENTEAFF.